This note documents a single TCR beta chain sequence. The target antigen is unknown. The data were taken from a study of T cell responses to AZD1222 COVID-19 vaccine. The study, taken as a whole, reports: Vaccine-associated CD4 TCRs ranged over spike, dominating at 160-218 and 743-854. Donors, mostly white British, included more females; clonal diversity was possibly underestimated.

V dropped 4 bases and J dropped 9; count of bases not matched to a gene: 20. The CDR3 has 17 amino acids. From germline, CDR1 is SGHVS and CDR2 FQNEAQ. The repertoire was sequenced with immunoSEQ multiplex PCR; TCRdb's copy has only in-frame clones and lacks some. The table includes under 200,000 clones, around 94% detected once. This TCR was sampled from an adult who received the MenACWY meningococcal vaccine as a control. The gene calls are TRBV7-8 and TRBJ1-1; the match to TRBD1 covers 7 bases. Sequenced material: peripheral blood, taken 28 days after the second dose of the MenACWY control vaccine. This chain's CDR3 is CASSSPSDRRDLNKAFF. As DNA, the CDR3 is TGTGCCAGCAGCTCTCCATCGGACAGGAGGGATTTAAACAAAGCTTTCTTT.